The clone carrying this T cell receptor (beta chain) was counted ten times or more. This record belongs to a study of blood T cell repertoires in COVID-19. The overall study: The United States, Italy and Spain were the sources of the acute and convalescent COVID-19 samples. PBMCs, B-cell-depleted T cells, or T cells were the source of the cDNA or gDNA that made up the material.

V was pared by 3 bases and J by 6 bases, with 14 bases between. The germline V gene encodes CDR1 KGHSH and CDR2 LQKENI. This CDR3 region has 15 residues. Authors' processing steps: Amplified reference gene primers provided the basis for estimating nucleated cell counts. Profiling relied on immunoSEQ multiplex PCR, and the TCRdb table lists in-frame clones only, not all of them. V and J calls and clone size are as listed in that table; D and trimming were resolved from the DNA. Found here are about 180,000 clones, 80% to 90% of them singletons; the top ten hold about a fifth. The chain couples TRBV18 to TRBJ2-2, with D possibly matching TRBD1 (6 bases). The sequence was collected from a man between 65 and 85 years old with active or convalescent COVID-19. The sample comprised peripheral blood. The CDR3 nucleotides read TGTGCCAGCTCACCGCTTCGAAACAGGGCCGGGGAGCTGTTTTTT. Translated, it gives CASSPLRNRAGELFF.